Listed here is a single T cell receptor (beta chain). The entry originates in a study of T cells in tumors after PD-1 blockade. Study at large: A subset received ongoing vismodegib 150 mg daily alongside anti-PD-1 therapy.

Repertoires were generated with immunoSEQ multiplex PCR, while TCRdb's copy carries only in-frame clones and drops some. This sample has about 7,700 clones, with approximately 67% found just once. This receptor was identified in a human donor with basal cell carcinoma. Sequences were derived from tumor tissue, sampled after anti-PD-1 treatment.

The CDR3 sequence is CASSKNPGRLIQPQHF. CDR3 nucleotide sequence: TGTGCCAGCAGCAAAAACCCCGGGAGGTTAATTCAGCCCCAGCATTTT. The chain combines TRBV7-6 with TRBJ1-5, with D uncertain. The germline V and J ends were trimmed by 5 bases and 6 bases, with 20 bases remaining between them. Germline V lookup: CDR1 SGHVS, CDR2 FNYEAQ. The CDR3 consists of 16 residues.